This TCR beta chain was captured by sequencing in a study of CD8 T cells in ankylosing spondylitis. With regard to this clonotype: Its antigen is not known. Possible read error: a much larger clone is one base away.

Library preparation for TCR beta used quantitative 5'-RACE with molecular barcodes. TCRdb fed the 5' RACE reads into MiXCR, producing one record per CDR3 protein. The sample records 180,000 or so distinct CDR3 sequences, around 10% being singletons. Overall study results and limits: Researchers report that disease-linked clones proved CD8+ and relatively rare in peripheral blood. Earlier authors reported some of these motif variants in reactive arthritis synovial fluid and blood. A TCR beta motif made of roughly eight highly homologous variants seemed typical of ankylosing spondylitis blood.

This CDR3 contains 14 residues. The sample taken for sequencing was blood, either unsorted or a sorted T cell fraction (not recorded which). The chain uses TRBV12-3 or TRBV12-4 and TRBJ2-7; D gene uncertain. This sequence originates from a male donor with ankylosing spondylitis or in good health (not recorded which). This chain's CDR3 is CASNLRWGSYEQYF. The DNA of the CDR3 is TGTGCCAGCAATTTACGTTGGGGAAGCTACGAGCAGTACTTC.